This entry describes one T cell receptor (beta chain). This specimen belongs to a study of blood T cell repertoires in COVID-19. Study background: Researchers got acute and convalescent COVID-19 samples from the United States, Italy and Spain. The analysed material was cDNA or gDNA that came from T cells, B-cell-depleted T cells, or PBMCs.

V shed 4 bases and J shed 1 base, with 17 bases lying between them. Germline-derived CDR1 and CDR2 are MNHEY and SMNVEV (reference sequence). CDR3 length equals 17 residues. In the authors' methods: The authors estimated nucleated cell counts from reference gene primer amplification. The protocol was immunoSEQ multiplex PCR, while the TCRdb copy is restricted to in-frame clones and leaves out a portion. The V and J calls and clone size are taken from that table; D and trimming were inferred from the DNA. The data contain about 160,000 clones, 90% to 95% of them singletons. The sample comprised peripheral blood. The rearrangement links TRBV27 to TRBJ2-1; D is perhaps TRBD1 (6 bases). The receptor comes from a woman aged 45-65 years with acute or convalescent COVID-19. This CDR3 is CASSSRARGGSYNEQFF. As DNA, the CDR3 is TGTGCCAGCAGTTCCCGGGCCAGGGGCGGGTCCTACAATGAGCAGTTCTTC.